This T cell receptor beta chain was profiled in a study of cytomegalovirus exposure and HLA in healthy donors. The CDR3 loop spans 19 amino acids. With 3 bases removed from V and 2 bases from J, the gap between germline ends came to 23 bases. Per germline, CDR1 MNHEY and CDR2 SMNVEV (reference sequence). PCR employed 60 Vbeta and 13 Jbeta primers. Generated by immunoSEQ multiplex PCR, the TCRdb table keeps only in-frame clones and is missing some. Of 100,000 to 150,000 clones in the sample, roughly 80% are singletons; the top ten hold under 5%. V and J are TRBV27 and TRBJ1-5; a possible D gene is TRBD1 (6 bases). Sequencing was done on a sample of PBMCs. The TCR originated in a man aged 18 to 30 in good health and CMV-seropositive. In nucleotides, the CDR3 is TGTGCCAGCAGTTTTCGTTCGGGGGGGGACACCGTGGGCAATCAGCCCCAGCATTTT. This sequence encodes CASSFRSGGDTVGNQPQHF.